Below, 18 T cell receptor beta chains from the same sample are listed, as sequenced in a study of blood T cell repertoires in COVID-19. Data came from immunoSEQ multiplex PCR; TCRdb stores just in-frame clones and leaves some out. This sample has roughly 430,000 clones, with around nine tenths found just once. The sample taken for sequencing was PBMCs or T cells enriched from blood (not recorded which). These receptors all stem from a woman younger than 35 who had been exposed to COVID-19.

This clone was counted a few times. The gene calls are TRBV27 and TRBJ1-6; no definite D call. V lost 3 bases and J 6 bases, leaving 12 bases between the germline ends. The CDR3 spans 15 residues. Germline V gene sequence: CDR1 MNHEY, CDR2 SMNVEV (reference sequence). CDR3 sequence reads: CASSLSRTSNSPLHF. Here the CDR3 DNA reads TGTGCCAGCAGTTTGTCGCGGACTTCTAATTCACCCCTCCACTTT.

This chain connects TRBV5-4 to TRBJ2-1, with no clear D. CDR3 length: 15 residues. Trimming shortened V by 0 bases and J by 1 base, and 8 bases separated the two germline ends. The V gene's germline CDR1 is SGHNT and CDR2 YYREEE (reference sequence). CDR3 sequence: CASSLGQTSYNEQFF. CDR3 sequence (DNA): TGTGCCAGCAGCTTGGGGCAGACTTCCTACAATGAGCAGTTCTTC.

This clone was picked up many times. The gene calls are TRBV7-2 and TRBJ1-2; D remains ambiguous. Germline V gene sequence: CDR1 SGHTA, CDR2 FQGNSA. The CDR3 consists of 13 residues. V lost 4 bases, J lost 4 bases, and 10 bases lay in between. The CDR3 DNA reads as TGTGCCAGCAGCTCTCCCCGGGGCTATGGCTACACCTTC. This encodes CASSSPRGYGYTF.

The chain employs TRBV6-5 and TRBJ1-2, with D hard to call. The CDR3 runs to 15 residues. Germline-derived CDR1 and CDR2 are MNHEY and SVGAGI. V was cut by 2 bases and J by 2 bases, with 12 bases left in between. CDR3 amino acids: CASSYNGWENYGYTF. CDR3 sequence (DNA): TGTGCCAGCAGTTACAATGGGTGGGAGAACTATGGCTACACCTTC.

This clone occurred once. V gene TRBV5-1 combines with J gene TRBJ2-6; weak D call: TRBD1 (5 bases). The length of the CDR3 is 14 residues. Germline lookup yields CDR1 SGHRS and CDR2 YFSETQ. The germline V and J ends were trimmed by 5 bases and 4 bases, with 10 bases remaining between them. The CDR3, as DNA: TGCGCCAGCAGATTCCAGGGAGGGGCCAACGTCCTGACTTTC. Protein product: CASRFQGGANVLTF.

The CDR3 region is CASSWTGGNEKLFF. CDR3 DNA: TGTGCCAGCAGCTGGACAGGGGGTAATGAAAAACTGTTTTTT. The J gene is TRBJ1-4, the V gene TRBV11-2; 10 positions agree with TRBD1. The CDR3 extends over 14 amino acids. With V trimmed by 4 bases and J by 4 bases, 0 bases remained unmatched. Germline values: CDR1 SGHAT, CDR2 FQNNGV.

A few counts support this clone. This chain links TRBV6-5 with TRBJ2-7; tentatively, D is TRBD2 (5 bases). Germline V CDR1 and CDR2: MNHEY, SVGAGI. The V end lost 6 bases, the J end lost 6 bases, and 18 bases lay between the germline ends. The length of the CDR3 is 14 residues. The CDR3 spells CASRKDSRHPEQYF. In DNA form, the CDR3 reads TGTGCCAGCAGGAAGGACTCGCGCCACCCCGAGCAGTACTTC.

The chain is built from TRBV5-4 and TRBJ1-2, with no clear D. The CDR3 length is 14 residues. CDR1 is SGHNT and CDR2 is YYREEE in the germline V gene (reference sequence). The germline V and J ends were trimmed by 8 bases and 3 bases, with 17 bases remaining between them. CDR3 amino acids: CARTLGQTHYGYTF. The CDR3, as DNA: TGTGCCAGAACCCTGGGTCAGACTCACTATGGCTACACCTTC.

The chain couples TRBV5-8 to TRBJ1-3, with a weak D call TRBD1 (6 bases). Trimming took off 2 bases at V and 2 bases at J, with 11 bases between the two ends. Looked up from germline, CDR1 is SGHTS and CDR2 is YDEGEE. The CDR3 has 15 amino acids. The CDR3 nucleotides are TGTGCCAGCAGCTTTGACAGGTCGGCTGGAAACACCATATATTTT. Translated: CASSFDRSAGNTIYF.

The chain is built from TRBV6-2 or TRBV6-3 and TRBJ2-7, with D unclear. The V and J ends lost 2 bases and 0 bases respectively, with 11 bases between them. The CDR3 loop spans 15 amino acids. CDR1 and CDR2 (germline): MNHEY, SVGEGT. The CDR3 is CASSYTRLSSYEQYF. As DNA, the CDR3 is TGTGCCAGCAGTTACACCCGACTGAGCTCCTACGAGCAGTACTTC.

The V and J genes are TRBV2 and TRBJ2-3, with TRBD2 matching over 10 bases. V trimming: 2 bases; J trimming: 3 bases; junction bases outside the gene matches: 8. The germline V gene encodes CDR1 SNHLY and CDR2 FYNNEI. The CDR3 consists of 17 residues. This CDR3 is CASSETLAGGGTDTQYF. CDR3 coding DNA: TGTGCCAGCAGTGAAACCTTAGCGGGAGGTGGGACAGATACGCAGTATTTT. Using reference TRBV2 and TRBJ2-3 for the parts outside the CDR3, the full variable domain is EPEVTQTPSHQVTQMGQEVILRCVPISNHLYFYWYRQILGQKVEFLVSFYNNEISEKSEIFDDQFSVERPDGSNFTLKIRSTKLEDSAMYFCASSETLAGGGTDTQYFGPGTRLTVL.

V usage is TRBV28 and J usage is TRBJ1-6; 8 bases map to TRBD1. V was clipped by 7 bases and J by 7 bases; unmatched bases: 6. Germline V CDR1 and CDR2: MDHEN, SYDVKM. This CDR3 contains 14 residues. The CDR3 loop is CASTRTGRNSPLHF. In DNA, the CDR3 is TGTGCCAGCACTCGGACAGGGAGGAATTCACCCCTCCACTTT.

The chain has TRBV18 and TRBJ1-5; tentative D call: TRBD1 (6 bases). The CDR3 loop spans 17 amino acids. V lost 3 bases and J lost 4, with 19 bases in between. CDR1 is KGHSH and CDR2 is LQKENI in the germline V gene. CDR3 bases: TGTGCCAGCTCACCCGAGAGGGCAGGGGTCTTTAATCAGCCCCAGCATTTT. Its protein product is CASSPERAGVFNQPQHF. The variable domain in full, with the rest retrieved from reference TRBV18 and TRBJ1-5, is NAGVMQNPRHLVRRRGQEARLRCSPMKGHSHVYWYRQLPEEGLKFMVYLQKENIIDESGMPKERFSAEFPKEGPSILRIQQVVRGDSAAYFCASSPERAGVFNQPQHFGDGTRLSIL.

The rearrangement links TRBV7-6 to TRBJ1-5, with 9 positions matching TRBD1. Germline V gives CDR1 SGHVS, CDR2 FNYEAQ. This CDR3 contains 18 residues. Trimming at V came to 2 bases and at J to 5 bases, leaving 13 bases not matched to a gene. The CDR3 region is CASSLIPKRQGGDQPQHF. The CDR3 coding sequence is TGTGCCAGCAGCTTAATCCCTAAGAGACAGGGGGGAGATCAGCCCCAGCATTTT.

The rearrangement links TRBV18 to TRBJ1-6; D unclear. Germline CDR1 is KGHSH and CDR2 is LQKENI. The CDR3 extends over 13 amino acids. V lost 7 bases to trimming and J lost 6 bases, with 10 bases between them. The CDR3 region has the DNA TGTGCCAGCTTACAGTCAACTAATTCACCCCTCCACTTT. The encoded protein is CASLQSTNSPLHF.

This chain joins TRBV6-5 and TRBJ2-2, with 7 nucleotides matching TRBD1. The germline CDR1 and CDR2 sequences are MNHEY and SVGAGI. V lost 4 bases to trimming and J lost 0 bases; unmatched junction nucleotides: 2. The CDR3 covers 15 residues. CDR3 coding DNA: TGTGCCAGCAGTTGGGACAGTTCGAACACCGGGGAGCTGTTTTTT. Residues: CASSWDSSNTGELFF.

The genes are TRBV9 and TRBJ2-1; TRBD2 matches 9 bases. J lost 7 bases, V lost 3 bases, and 5 bases had no gene match. CDR1 SGDLS and CDR2 YYNGEE come from the germline V gene. The CDR3 covers 14 residues. CDR3 coding DNA: TGTGCCAGCAGCGGGAGCGGGGGGAGAAATGAGCAGTTCTTC. Amino acid sequence: CASSGSGGRNEQFF.

J is TRBJ1-4 and V is TRBV28; no firm D call. V lost 3 bases and J 8 bases, leaving 13 bases between the germline ends. The CDR3 is made up of 14 amino acids. Germline CDR1 reads MDHEN; CDR2 reads SYDVKM. For the CDR3, the DNA is TGTGCCAGCAGTTTTGGCGGGGTAGAAGAAAAACTGTTTTTT. Amino acid sequence: CASSFGGVEEKLFF.